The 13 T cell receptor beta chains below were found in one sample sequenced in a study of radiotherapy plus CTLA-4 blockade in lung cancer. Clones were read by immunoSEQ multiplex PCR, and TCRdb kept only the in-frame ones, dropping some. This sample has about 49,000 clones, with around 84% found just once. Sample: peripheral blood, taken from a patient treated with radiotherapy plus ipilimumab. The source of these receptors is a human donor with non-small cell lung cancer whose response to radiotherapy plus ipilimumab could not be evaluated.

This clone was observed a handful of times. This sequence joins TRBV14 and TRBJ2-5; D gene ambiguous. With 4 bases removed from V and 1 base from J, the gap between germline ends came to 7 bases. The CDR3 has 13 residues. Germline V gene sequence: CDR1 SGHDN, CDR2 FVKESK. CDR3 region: CASSRTVQETQYF. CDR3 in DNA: TGTGCCAGCAGCCGCACGGTCCAAGAGACCCAGTACTTC.

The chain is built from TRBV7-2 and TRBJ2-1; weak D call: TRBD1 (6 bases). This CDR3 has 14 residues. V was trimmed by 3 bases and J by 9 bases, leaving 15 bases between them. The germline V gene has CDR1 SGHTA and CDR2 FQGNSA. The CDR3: CASSLNKQGGEQFF. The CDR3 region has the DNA TGTGCCAGCAGCTTGAATAAGCAAGGGGGTGAGCAGTTCTTC.

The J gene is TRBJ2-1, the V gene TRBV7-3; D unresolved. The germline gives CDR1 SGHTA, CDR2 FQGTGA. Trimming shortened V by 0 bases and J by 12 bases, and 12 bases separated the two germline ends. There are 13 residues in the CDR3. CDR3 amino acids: CASSLTRQEWQFF. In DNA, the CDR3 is TGTGCCAGCAGCTTAACTCGGCAGGAATGGCAGTTCTTC.

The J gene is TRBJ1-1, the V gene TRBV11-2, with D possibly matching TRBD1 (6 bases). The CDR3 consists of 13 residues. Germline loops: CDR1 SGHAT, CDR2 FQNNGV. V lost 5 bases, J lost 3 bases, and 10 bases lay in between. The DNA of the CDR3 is TGTGCCAGCAGCCGATACAGGGACACTGAAGCTTTCTTT. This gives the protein CASSRYRDTEAFF.

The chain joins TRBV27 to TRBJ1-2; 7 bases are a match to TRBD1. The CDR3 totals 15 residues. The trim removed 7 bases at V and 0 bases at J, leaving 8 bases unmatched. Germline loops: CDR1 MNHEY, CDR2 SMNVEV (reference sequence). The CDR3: CASTPLGQSNYGYTF. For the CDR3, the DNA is TGTGCCAGCACTCCACTGGGACAGTCTAACTATGGCTACACCTTC.

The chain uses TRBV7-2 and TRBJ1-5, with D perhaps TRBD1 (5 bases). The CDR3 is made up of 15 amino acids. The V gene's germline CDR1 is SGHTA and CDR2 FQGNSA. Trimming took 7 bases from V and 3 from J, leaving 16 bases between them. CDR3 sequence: CASTYIGGSNQPQHF. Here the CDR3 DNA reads TGTGCCAGCACCTATATCGGGGGATCCAATCAGCCCCAGCATTTT. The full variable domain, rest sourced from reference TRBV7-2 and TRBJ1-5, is GAGVSQSPSNKVTEKGKDVELRCDPISGHTALYWYRQSLGQGLEFLIYFQGNSAPDKSGLPSDRFSAERTGGSVSTLTIQRTQQEDSAVYLCASTYIGGSNQPQHFGDGTRLSIL.

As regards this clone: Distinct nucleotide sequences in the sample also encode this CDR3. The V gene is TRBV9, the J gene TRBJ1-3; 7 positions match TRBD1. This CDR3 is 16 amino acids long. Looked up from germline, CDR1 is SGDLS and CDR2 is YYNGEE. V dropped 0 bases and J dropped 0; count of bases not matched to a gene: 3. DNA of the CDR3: TGTGCCAGCAGCGTAGGGACAGGAATCTCTGGAAACACCATATATTTT. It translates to CASSVGTGISGNTIYF.

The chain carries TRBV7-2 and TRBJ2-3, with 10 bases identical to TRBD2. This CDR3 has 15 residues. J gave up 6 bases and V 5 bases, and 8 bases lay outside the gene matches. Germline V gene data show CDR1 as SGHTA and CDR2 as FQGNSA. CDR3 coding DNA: TGTGCCAGCAGCATCTCTAGCGGGAGTAGGGATACGCAGTATTTT. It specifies CASSISSGSRDTQYF.

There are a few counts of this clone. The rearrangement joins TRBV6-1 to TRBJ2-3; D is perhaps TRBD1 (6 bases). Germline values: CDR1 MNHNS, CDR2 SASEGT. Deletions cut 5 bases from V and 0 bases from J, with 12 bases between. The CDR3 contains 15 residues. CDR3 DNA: TGTGCCAGCAGTATACAGGGAAGGAGCACAGATACGCAGTATTTT. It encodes CASSIQGRSTDTQYF.

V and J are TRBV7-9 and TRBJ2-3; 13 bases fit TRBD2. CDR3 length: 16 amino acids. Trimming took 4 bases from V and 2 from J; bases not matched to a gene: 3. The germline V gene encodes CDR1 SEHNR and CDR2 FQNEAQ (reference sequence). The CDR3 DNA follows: TGTGCCAGCAGCTCTGGACTAGCGGGAGACACAGATACGCAGTATTTT. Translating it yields CASSSGLAGDTDTQYF.

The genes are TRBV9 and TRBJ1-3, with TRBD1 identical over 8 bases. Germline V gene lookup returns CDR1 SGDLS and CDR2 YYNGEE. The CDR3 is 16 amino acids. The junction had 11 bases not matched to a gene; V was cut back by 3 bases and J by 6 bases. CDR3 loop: CASSETRTGSKNTIYF. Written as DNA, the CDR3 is TGTGCCAGCAGCGAAACACGGACAGGGAGTAAAAACACCATATATTTT.

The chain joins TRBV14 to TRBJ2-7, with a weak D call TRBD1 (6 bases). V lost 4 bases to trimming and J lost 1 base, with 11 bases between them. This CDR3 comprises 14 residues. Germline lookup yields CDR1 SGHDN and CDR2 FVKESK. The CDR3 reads CASSPRDTSYEQYF. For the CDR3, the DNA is TGTGCCAGCAGCCCCAGGGACACATCCTACGAGCAGTACTTC.

For the CDR3, the DNA is TGTGCCAGCAGTCGACTCGACAGAAATAATGAAAAACTGTTTTTT. This codes for CASSRLDRNNEKLFF. V and J are TRBV28 and TRBJ1-4; D possibly corresponds to TRBD1 (5 bases). Trimming pared 5 bases from V and 4 bases from J, leaving 14 bases between. Per the germline V gene, CDR1 is MDHEN and CDR2 is SYDVKM. This CDR3 contains 15 residues.